A selection of T cell receptor beta chains follows, all from one sample in a study of cytomegalovirus exposure and HLA in healthy donors. Profiling relied on immunoSEQ multiplex PCR, and the TCRdb table lists in-frame clones only, not all of them. The sample lists approximately 160,000 clones, roughly 80% occurring once. Sample: PBMCs. All receptors come from a human donor in good health. The CDR3 runs from the conserved cysteine through the conserved F or W. D genes are given only for firm matches. The listing skips clone size in some rows; elsewhere it reads once, few, many or a size class.

v_gene: TRBV5-1
j_gene: TRBJ1-5
abundance: -
d_gene: -
CDR3aa: CASSPAGGSQPQHF
CDR3nt: TGCGCCAGCAGCCCGGCGGGGGGGAGTCAGCCCCAGCATTTT

v_gene: TRBV7-6
j_gene: TRBJ2-3
abundance: -
d_gene: TRBD2
CDR3aa: CASSLGGGLATDTQYF
CDR3nt: TGTGCCAGCAGCTTAGGGGGGGGACTAGCTACAGATACGCAGTATTTT

v_gene: TRBV7-8
j_gene: TRBJ2-5
abundance: -
d_gene: -
CDR3aa: CASSRGQLQETQYF
CDR3nt: TGTGCCAGCAGCCGAGGACAGCTACAAGAGACCCAGTACTTC

v_gene: TRBV11-3
j_gene: TRBJ1-3
abundance: -
d_gene: -
CDR3aa: CASSQEVENTIYF
CDR3nt: TGTGCCAGCAGCCAGGAAGTCGAAAACACCATATATTTT

v_gene: TRBV7-2
j_gene: TRBJ2-5
abundance: -
d_gene: TRBD2
CDR3aa: CASSWILAGGRETQYF
CDR3nt: TGTGCCAGCAGCTGGATACTAGCGGGGGGCCGGGAGACCCAGTACTTC

v_gene: TRBV6-5
j_gene: TRBJ2-7
abundance: -
d_gene: TRBD1
CDR3aa: CASSAGTGPYEQYF
CDR3nt: TGTGCCAGCAGCGCCGGGACAGGTCCCTACGAGCAGTACTTC

v_gene: TRBV28
j_gene: TRBJ1-2
abundance: -
d_gene: -
CDR3aa: CASSWPGPTVGYTF
CDR3nt: TGTGCCAGCAGTTGGCCAGGGCCTACCGTCGGCTACACCTTC

v_gene: TRBV6-5
j_gene: TRBJ2-5
abundance: once
d_gene: TRBD2
CDR3aa: CASSYQASGETQYF
CDR3nt: TGTGCCAGCAGTTACCAAGCTAGCGGAGAGACCCAGTACTTC

v_gene: TRBV18
j_gene: TRBJ1-1
abundance: few
d_gene: -
CDR3aa: CASSPPGSTEAFF
CDR3nt: TGTGCCAGCTCACCACCGGGGAGCACTGAAGCTTTCTTT

v_gene: TRBV27
j_gene: TRBJ2-5
abundance: -
d_gene: TRBD2
CDR3aa: CASRTGGSETQYF
CDR3nt: TGTGCCAGCAGGACCGGGGGGTCAGAGACCCAGTACTTC

v_gene: TRBV11-2
j_gene: TRBJ1-1
abundance: -
d_gene: -
CDR3aa: CASSLDIGGPEAFF
CDR3nt: TGTGCCAGCAGCTTAGACATAGGGGGACCTGAAGCTTTCTTT

v_gene: TRBV9
j_gene: TRBJ2-2
abundance: -
d_gene: TRBD2
CDR3aa: CASSVEGGSTGELFF
CDR3nt: TGTGCCAGCAGCGTAGAGGGAGGGAGCACCGGGGAGCTGTTTTTT

v_gene: TRBV18
j_gene: TRBJ2-5
abundance: -
d_gene: TRBD2
CDR3aa: CASSRLAGGQETQYF
CDR3nt: TGTGCCAGCTCACGACTAGCGGGGGGGCAAGAGACCCAGTACTTC

v_gene: TRBV5-1
j_gene: TRBJ2-5
abundance: -
d_gene: TRBD2
CDR3aa: CASPTSGGHQETQYF
CDR3nt: TGCGCCAGCCCGACTAGCGGGGGCCACCAAGAGACCCAGTACTTC

v_gene: TRBV4-2
j_gene: TRBJ2-2
abundance: few
d_gene: TRBD1
CDR3aa: CASSQDNNRGMRELFF
CDR3nt: TGTGCCAGCAGCCAAGACAACAACAGGGGTATGCGGGAGCTGTTTTTT

v_gene: TRBV27
j_gene: TRBJ1-1
abundance: -
d_gene: -
CDR3aa: CASSPRLKNTEAFF
CDR3nt: TGTGCCAGCAGTCCACGGTTGAAGAACACTGAAGCTTTCTTT

v_gene: TRBV5-1
j_gene: TRBJ1-4
abundance: -
d_gene: -
CDR3aa: CASSLARVGTNEKLFF
CDR3nt: TGCGCCAGCAGCTTGGCCAGGGTTGGGACTAATGAAAAACTGTTTTTT

v_gene: TRBV5-4
j_gene: TRBJ2-7
abundance: -
d_gene: -
CDR3aa: CASSRGMDNSYEQYF
CDR3nt: TGTGCCAGCAGCCGTGGCATGGACAACTCCTACGAGCAGTACTTC

v_gene: TRBV6-4
j_gene: TRBJ1-6
abundance: -
d_gene: -
CDR3aa: CASSDGNRALHF
CDR3nt: TGTGCCAGCAGTGATGGAAACAGAGCCCTCCACTTT

v_gene: TRBV10-3
j_gene: TRBJ1-5
abundance: -
d_gene: -
CDR3aa: CAISREVSNQPQHF
CDR3nt: TGTGCCATCAGCCGGGAAGTGAGCAATCAGCCCCAGCATTTT

v_gene: TRBV6-5
j_gene: TRBJ2-7
abundance: few
d_gene: -
CDR3aa: CASGYYEQYF
CDR3nt: TGTGCCAGCGGGTACTACGAGCAGTACTTC

v_gene: TRBV5-6
j_gene: TRBJ1-6
abundance: -
d_gene: -
CDR3aa: CASSFLGDGTLHF
CDR3nt: TGTGCCAGCAGCTTTCTAGGGGATGGAACCCTCCACTTT

v_gene: TRBV7-2
j_gene: TRBJ2-7
abundance: -
d_gene: TRBD1
CDR3aa: CASSLDRGRYEQYF
CDR3nt: TGTGCCAGCAGCTTAGACAGGGGTCGGTACGAGCAGTACTTC

v_gene: TRBV25-1
j_gene: TRBJ2-7
abundance: -
d_gene: TRBD1
CDR3aa: CASSELGQGAREQYF
CDR3nt: TGTGCCAGCAGTGAACTGGGACAGGGGGCGCGAGAGCAGTACTTC

v_gene: TRBV19
j_gene: TRBJ1-6
abundance: -
d_gene: -
CDR3aa: CASSIGRWSLEGSPLHF
CDR3nt: TGTGCCAGTAGTATAGGCCGCTGGAGTTTGGAGGGGTCACCCCTCCACTTT

v_gene: TRBV27
j_gene: TRBJ2-7
abundance: -
d_gene: -
CDR3aa: CASSPFRGYEQYF
CDR3nt: TGTGCCAGCAGTCCCTTCCGGGGGTACGAGCAGTACTTC

v_gene: TRBV9
j_gene: TRBJ2-4
abundance: -
d_gene: TRBD1
CDR3aa: CASSTGQVKNIQYF
CDR3nt: TGTGCCAGCAGTACAGGACAGGTCAAAAACATTCAGTACTTC

v_gene: TRBV15
j_gene: TRBJ1-1
abundance: -
d_gene: -
CDR3aa: CATSRGYGNTEAFF
CDR3nt: TGTGCCACCAGCAGAGGATACGGGAACACTGAAGCTTTCTTT

v_gene: TRBV10-3
j_gene: TRBJ2-1
abundance: -
d_gene: -
CDR3aa: CAISVLAASYNEQFF
CDR3nt: TGTGCCATCAGTGTTTTAGCGGCCTCCTACAATGAGCAGTTCTTC

v_gene: TRBV19
j_gene: TRBJ1-1
abundance: -
d_gene: -
CDR3aa: CASSIGGEAFF
CDR3nt: TGTGCCAGTAGTATTGGGGGGGAAGCTTTCTTT

v_gene: TRBV18
j_gene: TRBJ1-1
abundance: -
d_gene: -
CDR3aa: CASSPINTEAFF
CDR3nt: TGTGCCAGCTCACCAATAAACACTGAAGCTTTCTTT

v_gene: TRBV11-2
j_gene: TRBJ1-3
abundance: -
d_gene: -
CDR3aa: CASSQAPWEWGNTIYF
CDR3nt: TGTGCCAGCAGCCAAGCTCCTTGGGAGTGGGGAAACACCATATATTTT

v_gene: TRBV4-1
j_gene: TRBJ2-7
abundance: few
d_gene: -
CDR3aa: CASSLSQDYEQYF
CDR3nt: TGCGCCAGCAGCCTATCACAGGACTACGAGCAGTACTTC

v_gene: TRBV2
j_gene: TRBJ1-1
abundance: -
d_gene: -
CDR3aa: CASSDFAGNTEAFF
CDR3nt: TGTGCCAGCAGTGATTTCGCCGGGAACACTGAAGCTTTCTTT

v_gene: TRBV5-1
j_gene: TRBJ2-5
abundance: few
d_gene: TRBD2
CDR3aa: CASSLAGGLTQETQYF
CDR3nt: TGCGCCAGCAGCCTAGCGGGGGGCCTTACTCAAGAGACCCAGTACTTC

v_gene: TRBV12-5
j_gene: TRBJ2-7
abundance: -
d_gene: TRBD2
CDR3aa: CASGLAGGASGEQYF
CDR3nt: TGTGCTAGTGGTTTGGCCGGGGGGGCATCGGGCGAGCAGTACTTC

v_gene: TRBV27
j_gene: TRBJ2-7
abundance: -
d_gene: TRBD2
CDR3aa: CASSKITGLAGYEQYF
CDR3nt: TGTGCCAGCAGCAAAATAACGGGACTAGCGGGCTACGAGCAGTACTTC

v_gene: TRBV28
j_gene: TRBJ1-4
abundance: -
d_gene: -
CDR3aa: CASSLNTGYGNEKLFF
CDR3nt: TGTGCCAGCAGTCTCAATACAGGGTACGGTAATGAAAAACTGTTTTTT

v_gene: TRBV27
j_gene: TRBJ1-1
abundance: -
d_gene: -
CDR3aa: CASSLSLRTEAFF
CDR3nt: TGTGCCAGCAGTTTATCGTTGAGGACTGAAGCTTTCTTT

v_gene: TRBV6-5
j_gene: TRBJ1-2
abundance: -
d_gene: -
CDR3aa: CASSPDISNYGYTF
CDR3nt: TGTGCCAGCAGCCCGGACATATCTAACTATGGCTACACCTTC

v_gene: TRBV5-1
j_gene: TRBJ1-2
abundance: -
d_gene: -
CDR3aa: CASSSPDIRYTF
CDR3nt: TGCGCCAGCAGCTCGCCGGACATCCGCTACACCTTC

v_gene: TRBV5-1
j_gene: TRBJ2-7
abundance: -
d_gene: TRBD2
CDR3aa: CASRVAGNLYEQYF
CDR3nt: TGCGCCAGCCGCGTAGCGGGGAATCTGTACGAGCAGTACTTC

v_gene: TRBV25-1
j_gene: TRBJ1-4
abundance: -
d_gene: -
CDR3aa: CASSDVGEGSDYEKLFF
CDR3nt: TGTGCCAGCAGTGATGTGGGGGAGGGTTCCGACTATGAAAAACTGTTTTTT

v_gene: TRBV6-5
j_gene: TRBJ2-7
abundance: few
d_gene: -
CDR3aa: CASSYSIRQGSYEQYF
CDR3nt: TGTGCCAGCAGTTACTCGATCAGGCAGGGTTCCTACGAGCAGTACTTC

v_gene: TRBV5-1
j_gene: TRBJ2-2
abundance: few
d_gene: -
CDR3aa: CASSLVGVGNTGELFF
CDR3nt: TGCGCCAGCAGCTTGGTCGGGGTTGGGAACACCGGGGAGCTGTTTTTT

v_gene: TRBV19
j_gene: TRBJ2-7
abundance: -
d_gene: -
CDR3aa: CASSIRPRGYEQYF
CDR3nt: TGTGCCAGTAGTATCCGGCCCAGGGGCTACGAGCAGTACTTC

v_gene: TRBV5-5
j_gene: TRBJ1-2
abundance: -
d_gene: -
CDR3aa: CASSLAGGYTF
CDR3nt: TGTGCCAGCAGCTTGGCAGGCGGCTACACCTTC

v_gene: TRBV7-6
j_gene: TRBJ2-5
abundance: -
d_gene: -
CDR3aa: CASNSLRQLQETQYF
CDR3nt: TGTGCCAGCAATTCCCTAAGACAACTCCAAGAGACCCAGTACTTC

v_gene: TRBV9
j_gene: TRBJ1-6
abundance: few
d_gene: -
CDR3aa: CASSERLGSSPLHF
CDR3nt: TGTGCCAGCAGCGAACGACTTGGGAGCTCACCCCTCCACTTT

v_gene: TRBV7-9
j_gene: TRBJ1-4
abundance: -
d_gene: -
CDR3aa: CASSSGITEKLFF
CDR3nt: TGTGCCAGCAGCTCCGGGATCACCGAAAAACTGTTTTTT

v_gene: TRBV7-9
j_gene: TRBJ2-7
abundance: few
d_gene: -
CDR3aa: CASSLQKTYEQYF
CDR3nt: TGTGCCAGCAGCTTACAAAAAACTTACGAGCAGTACTTC

v_gene: TRBV6-5
j_gene: TRBJ1-2
abundance: once
d_gene: TRBD1
CDR3aa: CASRRDRANYGYTF
CDR3nt: TGTGCCAGCAGGAGGGACAGAGCTAACTATGGCTACACCTTC

v_gene: TRBV19
j_gene: TRBJ2-3
abundance: -
d_gene: TRBD2
CDR3aa: CASSSGTRGTDTQYF
CDR3nt: TGTGCCAGTAGTTCCGGGACTAGGGGCACAGATACGCAGTATTTT

v_gene: TRBV7-8
j_gene: TRBJ1-4
abundance: -
d_gene: TRBD1
CDR3aa: CASSFPGQGLGKLFF
CDR3nt: TGTGCCAGCAGCTTTCCGGGACAGGGTTTAGGAAAACTGTTTTTT

v_gene: TRBV4-3
j_gene: TRBJ1-4
abundance: -
d_gene: -
CDR3aa: CASSQEGSYFNEKLFF
CDR3nt: TGCGCCAGCAGCCAAGAGGGCAGCTACTTTAATGAAAAACTGTTTTTT

v_gene: TRBV7-8
j_gene: TRBJ2-7
abundance: -
d_gene: -
CDR3aa: CASSQGGGSSYEQYF
CDR3nt: TGTGCCAGCAGCCAAGGTGGGGGGAGCTCCTACGAGCAGTACTTC

v_gene: TRBV6-6
j_gene: TRBJ2-7
abundance: -
d_gene: -
CDR3aa: CASSEIGGESSQQYF
CDR3nt: TGTGCCAGCAGCGAAATCGGAGGCGAATCTTCCCAGCAGTACTTC

v_gene: TRBV5-4
j_gene: TRBJ1-4
abundance: few
d_gene: TRBD1
CDR3aa: CASRGQDNEKLFF
CDR3nt: TGTGCCAGCAGAGGACAGGATAATGAAAAACTGTTTTTT